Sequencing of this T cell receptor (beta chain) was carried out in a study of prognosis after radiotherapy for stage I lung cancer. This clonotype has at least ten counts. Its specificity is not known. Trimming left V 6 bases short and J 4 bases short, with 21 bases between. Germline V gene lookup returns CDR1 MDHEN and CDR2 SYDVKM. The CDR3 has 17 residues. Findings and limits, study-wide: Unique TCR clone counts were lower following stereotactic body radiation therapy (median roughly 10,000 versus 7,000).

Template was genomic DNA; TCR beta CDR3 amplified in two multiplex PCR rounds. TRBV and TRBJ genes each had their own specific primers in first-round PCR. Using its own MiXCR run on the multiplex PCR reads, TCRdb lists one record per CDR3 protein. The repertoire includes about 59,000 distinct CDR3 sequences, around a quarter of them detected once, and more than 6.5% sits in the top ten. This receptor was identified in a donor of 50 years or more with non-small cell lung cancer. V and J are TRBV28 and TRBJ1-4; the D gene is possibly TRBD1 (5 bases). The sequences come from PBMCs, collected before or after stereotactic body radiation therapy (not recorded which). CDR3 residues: CASSIPRGGGGNEKLFF. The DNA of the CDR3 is TGTGCCAGCAGCATCCCGCGGGGGGGAGGTGGTAATGAAAAACTGTTTTTT. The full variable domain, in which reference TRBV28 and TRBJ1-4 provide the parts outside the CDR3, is DVKVTQSSRYLVKRTGEKVFLECVQDMDHENMFWYRQDPGLGLRLIYFSYDVKMKEKGDIPEGYSVSREKKERFSLILESASTNQTSMYLCASSIPRGGGGNEKLFFGSGTQLSVL.